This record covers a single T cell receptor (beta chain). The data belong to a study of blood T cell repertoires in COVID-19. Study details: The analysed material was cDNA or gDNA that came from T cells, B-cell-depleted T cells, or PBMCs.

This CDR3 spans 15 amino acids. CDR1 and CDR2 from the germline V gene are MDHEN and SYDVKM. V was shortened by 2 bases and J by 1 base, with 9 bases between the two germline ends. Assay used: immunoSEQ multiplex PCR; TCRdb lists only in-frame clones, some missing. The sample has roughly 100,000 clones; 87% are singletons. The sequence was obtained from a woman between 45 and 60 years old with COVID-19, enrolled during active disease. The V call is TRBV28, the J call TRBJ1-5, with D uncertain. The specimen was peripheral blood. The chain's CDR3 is CASSLSAQSNQPQHF. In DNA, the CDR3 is TGTGCCAGCAGTTTAAGCGCGCAAAGCAATCAGCCCCAGCATTTT. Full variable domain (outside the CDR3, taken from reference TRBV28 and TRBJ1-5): DVKVTQSSRYLVKRTGEKVFLECVQDMDHENMFWYRQDPGLGLRLIYFSYDVKMKEKGDIPEGYSVSREKKERFSLILESASTNQTSMYLCASSLSAQSNQPQHFGDGTRLSIL.